The sequence of this T cell receptor (beta chain) was determined in a study of blood T cell repertoires in COVID-19. Study in general: In each case, the material was cDNA or gDNA derived from T cells, B-cell-depleted T cells, or PBMCs.

Adults between roughly 18 and 89 years of age took part from about two dozen US areas. Participants' own reports of clinical history determined their cohort assignment. Among Cohort 3 donors, those recovered had two negative PCRs, clearance, or symptom resolution. With V trimmed by 2 bases and J by 1 base, 4 bases remained unmatched. This CDR3 is built from 15 residues. Germline lookup yields CDR1 SSHAT and CDR2 FNYEAQ (reference sequence). TCRdb's copy holds only in-frame clones and misses some; the assay was immunoSEQ multiplex PCR. The table shows about 280,000 clones, with 88% occurring only once.

V and J are TRBV7-7 and TRBJ1-1; 7 bases are a match to TRBD1. Material: PBMCs or T cells enriched from blood (not recorded which). The clonotype comes from a woman aged 25-40 years who had recovered from COVID-19. The CDR3, as DNA: TGTGCCAGCAGCTTAATAGGGACAGAGAACACTGAAGCTTTCTTT. As protein: CASSLIGTENTEAFF.